This T cell receptor (beta chain) comes out of a study of control samples from healthy donors and cancer patients. Sequencing was performed with immunoSEQ multiplex PCR; in TCRdb, only in-frame clones are kept and a portion is missing. The table lists 150,000 or so clones, 80% to 95% of them singletons. The sequence derives from a man in his late teens or twenties in good health. Sequenced material: blood.

CDR3 in DNA: TGTGCCAGCTGGGGGGCAGGGGAATCTCGGTGGGATCAGCCCCAGCATTTT. This translates into CASWGAGESRWDQPQHF. The chain links TRBV28 to TRBJ1-5, with D possibly being TRBD1 (6 bases). V lost 8 bases and J lost 5, with 25 bases in between. CDR1 and CDR2 from the germline V gene are MDHEN and SYDVKM. The CDR3 sequence is 17 residues long.